This T cell receptor (beta chain) was sequenced for a study of blood T cell repertoires in COVID-19. Study at large: Samples of COVID-19 (acute and convalescent) were obtained from the United States, Italy and Spain.

The cohort comprised adults aged about 18 to 100 years residing in 20 to 25 US areas. Libraries were prepared by immunoSEQ multiplex PCR; TCRdb keeps only in-frame clonotypes and omits some of them. Of 270,000 or so clones listed, more than 75% are singletons. The sequence was collected from a woman in her thirties or forties with acute COVID-19. The sequenced sample was PBMCs or T cells enriched from blood (not recorded which).

The CDR3 region has the DNA TGCGCCAGCGGCCTAGACTCCCTGTTCTACAATGAGCAGTTCTTC. This sequence encodes CASGLDSLFYNEQFF. The chain recombines TRBV5-1 with TRBJ2-1; D is ambiguous. The CDR3 is 15 amino acids. Germline CDR1 SGHRS, CDR2 YFSETQ. Trimming removed 7 bases from V and 3 bases from J, with 17 bases in between.